This T cell receptor beta chain derives from a study of blood T cell repertoires in COVID-19. In the study overall: T cells, B-cell-depleted T cells, or PBMCs supplied cDNA or gDNA.

In the authors' methods: It was from reference gene primer amplification that nucleated cell counts were estimated. Measured with immunoSEQ multiplex PCR; TCRdb has only the in-frame clones, and not every one. That table gives V, J and clone size, and the DNA gave D and trimming. The sample shows 200,000 to 250,000 clones, 84% of them seen only once. Germline V lookup: CDR1 SGHRS, CDR2 YFSETQ. Trimming took off 1 base at V and 1 base at J, with 11 bases between the two ends. There are 15 residues in the CDR3. This clone was seen just once. The sequencing sample was made of peripheral blood. This chain joins TRBV5-1 and TRBJ2-5; D perhaps matches TRBD2 (5 bases). The receptor comes from a man aged 45-65 years with active or convalescent COVID-19. The CDR3 loop reads CASSLLASPQETQYF. CDR3 DNA: TGCGCCAGCAGCTTGTTGGCTAGCCCCCAAGAGACCCAGTACTTC.